These T cell receptor beta chains were read from a single sample in a study of beta chain features in type 1 diabetes. Generated by immunoSEQ multiplex PCR, the TCRdb table keeps only in-frame clones and is missing some. The sample holds 850,000 to 900,000 clones, 17% seen once. Sequencing input: naive CD4+ T cells from blood. The origin of the receptors is a woman aged 18-29 years in good health. CDR3s include the opening cysteine and the closing phenylalanine or tryptophan. Fields, in order: J gene, D gene, V gene, clone size, CDR3 protein, CDR3 DNA. The D gene is left open where the match is weak. Clone size is not always given. Where it is, it says once, few, many or a class for expanded clones.

j_call: TRBJ2-1
d_call: .
v_call: TRBV12-5
clone_size: few
cdr3_aa: CASGIRDEQFF
cdr3_nt: TGTGCTAGCGGAATCCGCGATGAGCAGTTCTTC

j_call: TRBJ2-5
d_call: .
v_call: TRBV28
clone_size: .
cdr3_aa: CASSSPTQWGETQYF
cdr3_nt: TGTGCCAGCAGTTCCCCCACCCAATGGGGAGAGACCCAGTACTTC

j_call: TRBJ2-1
d_call: .
v_call: TRBV28
clone_size: few
cdr3_aa: CASSLQNEQFF
cdr3_nt: TGTGCCAGCAGTCTCCAAAATGAGCAGTTCTTC

j_call: TRBJ1-5
d_call: TRBD1
v_call: TRBV6-6
clone_size: .
cdr3_aa: CASRLRGLSNQPQHF
cdr3_nt: TGTGCCAGCAGATTAAGGGGGCTCAGCAATCAGCCCCAGCATTTT

j_call: TRBJ2-7
d_call: TRBD1
v_call: TRBV6-6
clone_size: few
cdr3_aa: CASSYTTGVEQYF
cdr3_nt: TGTGCCAGCAGTTACACGACAGGGGTGGAGCAGTACTTC

j_call: TRBJ2-5
d_call: TRBD2
v_call: TRBV6-5
clone_size: .
cdr3_aa: CASSREGLQETQYF
cdr3_nt: TGTGCCAGCTCTAGGGAGGGGCTACAAGAGACCCAGTACTTC

j_call: TRBJ2-5
d_call: TRBD2
v_call: TRBV7-9
clone_size: .
cdr3_aa: CASSLRPTSGETQYF
cdr3_nt: TGTGCCAGCAGCTTACGTCCAACTAGCGGAGAGACCCAGTACTTC

j_call: TRBJ2-1
d_call: .
v_call: TRBV7-2
clone_size: .
cdr3_aa: CASSPRTVGNEQFF
cdr3_nt: TGTGCCAGCAGCCCCAGGACTGTCGGGAATGAGCAGTTCTTC

j_call: TRBJ1-5
d_call: .
v_call: TRBV7-8
clone_size: .
cdr3_aa: CASSLAPDGRSQHF
cdr3_nt: TGTGCCAGCAGCTTAGCGCCTGACGGCCGATCCCAGCATTTT

j_call: TRBJ2-7
d_call: TRBD2
v_call: TRBV28
clone_size: .
cdr3_aa: CASRGLAGVSSYEQYF
cdr3_nt: TGTGCCAGCAGAGGACTAGCGGGAGTTAGCTCCTACGAGCAGTACTTC

j_call: TRBJ2-1
d_call: .
v_call: TRBV6-5
clone_size: .
cdr3_aa: CASSGGRIIRNEQFF
cdr3_nt: TGTGCCAGCAGTGGGGGACGGATTATTAGGAATGAGCAGTTCTTC

j_call: TRBJ2-4
d_call: TRBD1
v_call: TRBV27
clone_size: few
cdr3_aa: CASSGSGQKGIQYF
cdr3_nt: TGTGCCAGCAGTGGGTCGGGACAGAAGGGCATTCAGTACTTC

j_call: TRBJ2-5
d_call: .
v_call: TRBV4-3
clone_size: few
cdr3_aa: CASSQNVLRGQETQYF
cdr3_nt: TGCGCCAGCAGCCAAAATGTTCTGAGAGGCCAAGAGACCCAGTACTTC

j_call: TRBJ2-7
d_call: .
v_call: TRBV28
clone_size: .
cdr3_aa: CASSVDINYEQYF
cdr3_nt: TGTGCCAGCAGCGTCGATATAAACTACGAGCAGTACTTC